The 22 T cell receptor beta chains given below trace back to one sample, sequenced in a study of CD8+CD57+ T cells in acquired aplastic anemia. CDR3 and TCR beta VDJ profiling relied on a genomic DNA template. TCRdb passed the reads through MiXCR, listing each CDR3 protein once. The sample lists roughly 200,000 distinct CDR3 sequences, less than 65% occurring once. Patients sequenced had flow cytometry evidence of CD8+CD57+ cell expansion. The sequenced sample was sorted CD4+, CD8+, or CD8+CD57+ T cells (not recorded which) from PBMCs. Receptors were obtained from a human donor with aplastic anemia.

This clonotype was detected ten times or more. The chain employs TRBV5-6 and TRBJ1-2; TRBD1 might be the D (6 bases). This CDR3 is 14 amino acids long. V lost 5 bases and J 3 bases, leaving 14 bases between the germline ends. Germline V lookup: CDR1 SGHDT, CDR2 YYEEEE. The CDR3 DNA is TGTGCCAGCAGAAACCCTCGACAGGACTATGGCTACACCTTC. Translating it yields CASRNPRQDYGYTF. Together with reference TRBV5-6 and TRBJ1-2, the CDR3 gives the full variable domain: DAGVTQSPTHLIKTRGQQVTLRCSPKSGHDTVSWYQQALGQGPQFIFQYYEEEERQRGNFPDRFSGHQFPNYSSELNVNALLLGDSALYLCASRNPRQDYGYTFGSGTRLTVV.

The chain links TRBV20-1 to TRBJ2-7; 9 bases agree with TRBD1. Trimming cost V 0 bases and J 7 bases; bases outside gene matches: 7. The CDR3 contains 14 residues. Germline V gene data show CDR1 as DFQATT and CDR2 as SNEGSKA (reference sequence). Here the CDR3 reads CSARDRTGGYEQYF. The CDR3 bases are TGCAGTGCTAGAGATCGAACAGGGGGCTATGAGCAGTACTTC.

This rearrangement joins TRBV12-3 or TRBV12-4 to TRBJ1-1; D is unclear. Trimming shortened V by 6 bases and J by 3 bases, and 11 bases separated the two germline ends. CDR3 length equals 13 residues. The DNA for the CDR3 is TGTGCCAGCAGGACGGCCCATCACACTGAAGCTTTCTTT. It yields the protein CASRTAHHTEAFF.

This clonotype was counted many times. This sequence joins TRBV7-9 and TRBJ1-2, with D possibly matching TRBD1 (5 bases). Per the germline V gene, CDR1 is SEHNR and CDR2 is FQNEAQ (reference sequence). Trimming took 9 bases from V and 3 from J, leaving 14 bases between them. The CDR3 runs to 13 residues. The CDR3 DNA sequence: TGTGCCAGTAGCCCCGGGGGGGACTATGGCTACACCTTC. It codes for CASSPGGDYGYTF.

The CDR3 region is CASSESWAGAAEKLFF. CDR3 coding DNA: TGTGCCAGCAGTGAATCATGGGCAGGGGCAGCGGAAAAACTGTTTTTT. The chain links TRBV7-9 to TRBJ1-4, with TRBD1 as a possible D gene (6 bases). The V and J ends lost 6 bases and 8 bases respectively, with 22 bases between them. Germline V gene lookup returns CDR1 SEHNR and CDR2 FQNEAQ (reference sequence). This CDR3 comprises 16 residues.

This clonotype has just a few counts. The CDR3 here is CASSLTSGTGNEQFF. For the CDR3, the DNA is TGTGCCAGCAGCTTGACTAGCGGGACCGGTAATGAGCAGTTCTTC. The V and J genes are TRBV7-2 and TRBJ2-1, with 11 bases identical to TRBD2. Germline CDR1 reads SGHTA; CDR2 reads FQGNSA. V shed 3 bases, J shed 7 bases, and the junction held 5 bases outside the gene matches. There are 15 residues in the CDR3.

This clonotype was seen repeatedly, ten times or more. V usage is TRBV9 and J usage is TRBJ2-1; D might be TRBD2 (6 bases). The CDR3 loop spans 13 amino acids. Per the germline V gene, CDR1 is SGDLS and CDR2 is YYNGEE. V lost 9 bases and J lost 7, with 17 bases in between. The CDR3 region is CATSRGGGNEQFF. The CDR3 region has the DNA TGTGCCACCAGTCGGGGAGGTGGAAATGAGCAGTTCTTC.

This sequence joins TRBV7-3 and TRBJ1-1; 7 bases are a match to TRBD1. V shed 5 bases and J 1 base; nucleotides not matched to a gene: 1. The CDR3 contains 13 residues. CDR1 is SGHTA and CDR2 is FQGTGA in the germline V gene. As DNA, the CDR3 is TGTGCCAGCAGCCGGGACAGGAACACTGAAGCTTTCTTT. Amino acids: CASSRDRNTEAFF.

The V gene is TRBV24-1, the J gene TRBJ2-1, with a possible D match to TRBD1 (5 bases). This CDR3 is 16 amino acids long. The V gene's germline CDR1 is KGHDR and CDR2 SFDVKD. V was shortened by 3 bases and J by 0 bases, with 11 bases between the two germline ends. For the CDR3, the DNA is TGTGCCACCAGTGATATGACAGCAAGCTCCTACAATGAGCAGTTCTTC. Amino acids: CATSDMTASSYNEQFF.

This chain links TRBV29-1 with TRBJ1-2; D unresolved. CDR1 is SQVTM and CDR2 is ANQGSEA in the germline V gene. CDR3 length: 9 amino acids. Trimming removed 8 bases at V and 8 bases at J, with 9 bases between. The CDR3 region is CSILEGYTF. CDR3 DNA sequence: TGCAGCATCCTGGAAGGCTACACCTTC.

The chain recombines TRBV15 with TRBJ1-1; D unresolved. Per the germline V gene, CDR1 is LNHNV and CDR2 is YYDKDF (reference sequence). V dropped 0 bases and J dropped 6 bases, with 14 bases sitting between them. CDR3 size: 15 residues. The CDR3 reads CATSRERRAIAEAFF. The CDR3 DNA is TGTGCCACCAGCAGAGAGCGGAGGGCGATTGCTGAAGCTTTCTTT.

The V gene is TRBV7-9, the J gene TRBJ1-2; D gene ambiguous. The CDR3 is 12 residues long. The germline V and J ends were trimmed by 5 bases and 4 bases, with 8 bases remaining between them. Germline CDR1 reads SEHNR; CDR2 reads FQNEAQ (reference sequence). The chain's CDR3 is CASSLGLYGYTF. The CDR3, as DNA: TGTGCCAGCAGCCTAGGGCTCTATGGCTACACCTTC.

Only one count was recorded for this clonotype. The V call is TRBV7-8, the J call TRBJ1-6; weak D call: TRBD1 (5 bases). Trimming stripped 4 bases from V and 4 bases from J, with 14 bases between. CDR1 is SGHVS and CDR2 is FQNEAQ in the germline V gene. This CDR3 region has 16 residues. CDR3 nucleotide sequence: TGTGCCAGCAGCTCCTCAACGGGACGATATAATTCACCCCTCCACTTT. It codes for CASSSSTGRYNSPLHF.

CDR3 in DNA: TGTGCCATCAGTGGGGACTTATCCTACGAGCAGTACTTC. Translating gives CAISGDLSYEQYF. The chain recombines TRBV10-3 with TRBJ2-7; D is perhaps TRBD2 (6 bases). The germline V gene encodes CDR1 ENHRY and CDR2 SYGVKD. This CDR3 spans 13 amino acids. V lost 4 bases to trimming and J lost 1 base, with 8 bases between them.

This clonotype occurred many times. The chain couples TRBV7-2 to TRBJ2-3; TRBD2 might be the D (6 bases). V was cut by 1 base and J by 0 bases, with 11 bases left in between. The CDR3 sequence is 16 residues long. The germline CDR1 and CDR2 sequences are SGHTA and FQGNSA. The CDR3 spells CASSLDMGGSTDTQYF. The CDR3 DNA is TGTGCCAGCAGCTTAGATATGGGGGGAAGCACAGATACGCAGTATTTT.

In its sample, this clonotype was seen a few times. The CDR3 DNA reads TGCAGTGCTAGACGGTCCAGGGAAAGCTCCTATAATTCACCCCTCCACTTT. Protein sequence: CSARRSRESSYNSPLHF. The V call is TRBV20-1, the J call TRBJ1-6, with TRBD1 as a possible D gene (5 bases). V was pared by 2 bases and J by 0 bases, with 14 bases between. Germline lookup yields CDR1 DFQATT and CDR2 SNEGSKA (reference sequence). CDR3 length: 17 amino acids.

As to this clonotype: One end of the junction fails to match germline, which may point to a read error. The chain recombines TRBV24-1 with TRBJ2-7; no firm D call. The CDR3 totals 13 residues. Germline V gene sequence: CDR1 KGHDR, CDR2 SFDVKD. CDR3: CAASRGSSYEQHF. The CDR3 DNA sequence: TGTGCCGCCAGTCGAGGCAGTTCCTACGAGCAGCACTTC.

The V and J genes are TRBV20-1 and TRBJ1-5, with 9 bases fitting TRBD1. This CDR3 is 14 amino acids long. Germline CDR1 and CDR2: DFQATT and SNEGSKA (reference sequence). V was clipped by 5 bases and J by 2 bases; unmatched bases: 4. The CDR3 region is CSAPRTGGNQPQHF. CDR3 in DNA: TGCAGTGCTCCCCGGACAGGGGGCAATCAGCCCCAGCATTTT.

This clonotype has just one count. The chain joins TRBV7-9 to TRBJ2-3, with a weak D call TRBD2 (5 bases). V was pared by 5 bases and J by 4 bases, with 13 bases between. Per the germline V gene, CDR1 is SEHNR and CDR2 is FQNEAQ (reference sequence). The CDR3 contains 14 residues. In nucleotides, the CDR3 is TGTGCCAGCAGCCCTGTGTCTAGCTCAGATACGCAGTATTTT. Translated, it gives CASSPVSSSDTQYF.

The rearrangement links TRBV20-1 to TRBJ2-5; 7 positions match TRBD2. Trimming cost V 5 bases and J 2 bases; bases outside gene matches: 14. Germline V gives CDR1 DFQATT, CDR2 SNEGSKA (reference sequence). The CDR3 contains 16 residues. CDR3 in amino acids: CSAPEPGGYFQETQYF. The CDR3 DNA reads as TGCAGTGCTCCAGAGCCGGGGGGATATTTTCAAGAGACCCAGTACTTC.

The rearrangement links TRBV20-1 to TRBJ2-7; D may match TRBD1 or TRBD2 (5 bases each). The CDR3 has 13 amino acids. Germline values: CDR1 DFQATT, CDR2 SNEGSKA (reference sequence). With 6 bases removed from V and 0 bases from J, the gap between germline ends came to 12 bases. CDR3 protein: CSAIRDHSYEQYF. In DNA form, the CDR3 reads TGCAGTGCCATCCGGGACCACTCCTACGAGCAGTACTTC.

The chain joins TRBV5-8 to TRBJ2-6; D is ambiguous. Per the germline V gene, CDR1 is SGHTS and CDR2 is YDEGEE. With 0 bases removed from V and 0 bases from J, the gap between germline ends came to 4 bases. CDR3 length equals 15 residues. The CDR3 sequence is CASSLAVSGANVLTF. The CDR3, as DNA: TGTGCCAGCAGCTTGGCAGTCTCTGGGGCCAACGTCCTGACTTTC.